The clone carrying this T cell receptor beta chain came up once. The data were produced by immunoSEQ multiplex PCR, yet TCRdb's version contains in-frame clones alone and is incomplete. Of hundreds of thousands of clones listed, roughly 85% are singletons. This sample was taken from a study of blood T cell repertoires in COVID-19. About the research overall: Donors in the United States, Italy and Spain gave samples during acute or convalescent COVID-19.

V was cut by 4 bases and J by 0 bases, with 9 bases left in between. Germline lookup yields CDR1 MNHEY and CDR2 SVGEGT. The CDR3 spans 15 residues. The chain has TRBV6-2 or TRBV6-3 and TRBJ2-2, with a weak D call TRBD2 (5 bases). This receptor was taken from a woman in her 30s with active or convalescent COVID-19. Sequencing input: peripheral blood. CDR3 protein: CASSFQLANTGELFF. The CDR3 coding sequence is TGTGCCAGCAGTTTCCAACTAGCGAACACCGGGGAGCTGTTTTTT.